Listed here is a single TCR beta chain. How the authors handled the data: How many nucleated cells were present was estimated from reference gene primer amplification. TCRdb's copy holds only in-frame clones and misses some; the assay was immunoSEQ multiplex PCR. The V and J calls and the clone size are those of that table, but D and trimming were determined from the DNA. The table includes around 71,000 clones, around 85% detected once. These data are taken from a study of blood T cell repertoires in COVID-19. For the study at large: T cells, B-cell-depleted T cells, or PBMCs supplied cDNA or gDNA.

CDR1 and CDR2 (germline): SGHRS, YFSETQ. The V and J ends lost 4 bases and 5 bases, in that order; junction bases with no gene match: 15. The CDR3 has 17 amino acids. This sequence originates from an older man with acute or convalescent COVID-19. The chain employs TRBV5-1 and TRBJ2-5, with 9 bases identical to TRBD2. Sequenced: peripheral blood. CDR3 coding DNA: TGCGCCAGCAGCCACAATCGTGGCGGGGGGGCCCGGGAGACCCAGTACTTC. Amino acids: CASSHNRGGGARETQYF.